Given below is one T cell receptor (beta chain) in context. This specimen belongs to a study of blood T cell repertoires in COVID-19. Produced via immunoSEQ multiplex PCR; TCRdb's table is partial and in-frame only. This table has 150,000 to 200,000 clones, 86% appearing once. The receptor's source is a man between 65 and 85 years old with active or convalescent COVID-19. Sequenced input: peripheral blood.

In nucleotides, the CDR3 is TGTGCCAGCAGCTTAAATCCCCCTCCCGGGGAGACCCAGTACTTC. Translation: CASSLNPPPGETQYF. V usage is TRBV7-3 and J usage is TRBJ2-5; D is unresolved. The CDR3 loop spans 15 amino acids. Trimming pared 1 base from V and 5 bases from J, leaving 14 bases between. In germline, CDR1 is SGHTA, CDR2 FQGTGA. Full variable domain (outside the CDR3, taken from reference TRBV7-3 and TRBJ2-5): GAGVSQTPSNKVTEKGKYVELRCDPISGHTALYWYRQSLGQGPEFLIYFQGTGAADDSGLPNDRFFAVRPEGSVSTLKIQRTERGDSAVYLCASSLNPPPGETQYFGPGTRLLVL.